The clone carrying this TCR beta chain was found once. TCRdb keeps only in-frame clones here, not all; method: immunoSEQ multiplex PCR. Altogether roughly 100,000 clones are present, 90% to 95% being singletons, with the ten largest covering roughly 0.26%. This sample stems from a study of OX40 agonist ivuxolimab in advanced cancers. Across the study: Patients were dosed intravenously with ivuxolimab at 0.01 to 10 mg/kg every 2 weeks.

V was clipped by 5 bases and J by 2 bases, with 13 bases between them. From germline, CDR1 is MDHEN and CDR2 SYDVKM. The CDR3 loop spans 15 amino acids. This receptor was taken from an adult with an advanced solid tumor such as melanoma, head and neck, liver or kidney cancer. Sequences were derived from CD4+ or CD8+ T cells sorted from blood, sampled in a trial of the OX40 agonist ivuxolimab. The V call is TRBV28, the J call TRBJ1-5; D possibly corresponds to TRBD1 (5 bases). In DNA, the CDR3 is TGTGCCAGCAGTCCCCAGGGATTGGGCAATCAGCCCCAGCATTTT. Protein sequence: CASSPQGLGNQPQHF.